These T cell receptor beta chains were read from a single sample in a study of shared clonotypes between healthy human individuals. Clones were read by immunoSEQ multiplex PCR, and TCRdb kept only the in-frame ones, dropping some. Of roughly 2.5 million clones detected, more than 90% appear once; the ten largest clones hold more than 0.12%. Sequenced sample: naive CD4+ T cells sorted from blood. Receptor source: a young man in good health. The CDR3 runs from the conserved cysteine through the conserved F or W. A D gene is named only where the DNA matches it firmly. Only part of the rows carry a size: once, few, many, or a class if the clone is expanded.

j_call: TRBJ2-1; v_call: TRBV20-1; clone_size: -; d_call: -; cdr3_nt: TGCAGTGCTACTACGGGGAATGAGCAGTTCTTC; cdr3_aa: CSATTGNEQFF
j_call: TRBJ2-4; v_call: TRBV9; clone_size: -; d_call: -; cdr3_nt: TGTGCCAGAGGAGAGAGTAGGAGGTCGTGGGACATTCAGTACTTC; cdr3_aa: CARGESRRSWDIQYF
j_call: TRBJ1-2; v_call: TRBV4-3; clone_size: -; d_call: TRBD1; cdr3_nt: TGCGCCAGCAGCCAAGACCCGACAGGGAACTATGGCTACACCTTC; cdr3_aa: CASSQDPTGNYGYTF
j_call: TRBJ1-3; v_call: TRBV15; clone_size: -; d_call: -; cdr3_nt: TGTGCCACCAGCAAGGCCGGGACCCACTCTGGAAACACCATATATTTT; cdr3_aa: CATSKAGTHSGNTIYF
j_call: TRBJ1-5; v_call: TRBV4-3; clone_size: -; d_call: -; cdr3_nt: TGCGCCAGCAGCCAAGAACGACATCAGCCCCAGCATTTT; cdr3_aa: CASSQERHQPQHF
j_call: TRBJ2-1; v_call: TRBV9; clone_size: once; d_call: -; cdr3_nt: TGTGCCAGCAGCCAGGTTTTTAATGAGCAGTTCTTC; cdr3_aa: CASSQVFNEQFF
j_call: TRBJ2-7; v_call: TRBV27; clone_size: -; d_call: -; cdr3_nt: TGTGCCAGCAGTTTATTTTGGTCCTACGAGCAGTACTTC; cdr3_aa: CASSLFWSYEQYF
j_call: TRBJ2-1; v_call: TRBV7-3; clone_size: once; d_call: TRBD1; cdr3_nt: TGTGCCAGCAGCCCGGACAGGGGCCACAATGAGCAGTTCTTC; cdr3_aa: CASSPDRGHNEQFF
j_call: TRBJ1-6; v_call: TRBV4-2; clone_size: -; d_call: -; cdr3_nt: TGTGCCAGCAGCCAGCAGGAGAATAATTCACCCCTCCACTTT; cdr3_aa: CASSQQENNSPLHF
j_call: TRBJ1-2; v_call: TRBV5-4; clone_size: -; d_call: -; cdr3_nt: TGTGCCAGCAGCACCGCGTTGGGGAGTGGCTACACCTTC; cdr3_aa: CASSTALGSGYTF
j_call: TRBJ2-3; v_call: TRBV5-4; clone_size: -; d_call: -; cdr3_nt: TGTGCCAGCAGCTTAGTAGCGGATTCCCCAGATACGCAGTATTTT; cdr3_aa: CASSLVADSPDTQYF
j_call: TRBJ2-7; v_call: TRBV7-9; clone_size: -; d_call: TRBD2; cdr3_nt: TGTGCCAGCAGCGAGGGGACTAGCGGGAACTACGAGCAGTACTTC; cdr3_aa: CASSEGTSGNYEQYF
j_call: TRBJ2-3; v_call: TRBV5-1; clone_size: -; d_call: TRBD1; cdr3_nt: TGCGCCAGCAGCGTGGGACAGGGCTTCACAGATACGCAGTATTTT; cdr3_aa: CASSVGQGFTDTQYF
j_call: TRBJ1-1; v_call: TRBV6-6; clone_size: -; d_call: -; cdr3_nt: TGTGCCAGCACCTATACAATGATGAACACTGAAGCTTTCTTT; cdr3_aa: CASTYTMMNTEAFF
j_call: TRBJ2-7; v_call: TRBV5-4; clone_size: -; d_call: -; cdr3_nt: TGTGCCAGCAGCAGCCAGGGGGGGGACTACGAGCAGTACTTC; cdr3_aa: CASSSQGGDYEQYF
j_call: TRBJ1-2; v_call: TRBV5-4; clone_size: -; d_call: -; cdr3_nt: TGTGCCAGCAGCCAGTCCAGACAGACTAACTATGGCTACACCTTC; cdr3_aa: CASSQSRQTNYGYTF
j_call: TRBJ2-5; v_call: TRBV23-1; clone_size: -; d_call: TRBD2; cdr3_nt: TGCGCCAGCGGGCTCGGGGGTGGACTAGCGGGAGAAGAGACCCAGTACTTC; cdr3_aa: CASGLGGGLAGEETQYF
j_call: TRBJ2-7; v_call: TRBV7-8; clone_size: -; d_call: TRBD2; cdr3_nt: TGTGCCAGCAGCTTTGGTGTGGCGGGAGCCTACGAGCAGTACTTC; cdr3_aa: CASSFGVAGAYEQYF
j_call: TRBJ2-6; v_call: TRBV6-6; clone_size: -; d_call: TRBD1; cdr3_nt: TGTGCCAGCTTTAAGGAAGGGGGCGCGGCCAACGTCCTGACTTTC; cdr3_aa: CASFKEGGAANVLTF
j_call: TRBJ1-1; v_call: TRBV30; clone_size: few; d_call: -; cdr3_nt: TGTGCCTGGAGTGCCCCGGGGGGACCTATGAACACTGAAGCTTTCTTT; cdr3_aa: CAWSAPGGPMNTEAFF
j_call: TRBJ1-2; v_call: TRBV30; clone_size: few; d_call: -; cdr3_nt: TGTGCCTTGAACAGGGAAAGCTATGGCTACACCTTC; cdr3_aa: CALNRESYGYTF
j_call: TRBJ2-5; v_call: TRBV7-2; clone_size: once; d_call: -; cdr3_nt: TGTGCCAGCAGCCCCGGGCGTACTCAGTACTTC; cdr3_aa: CASSPGRTQYF
j_call: TRBJ2-7; v_call: TRBV6-1; clone_size: -; d_call: -; cdr3_nt: TGTGCCAGCAGTGCTCATACAGGGAAATACGTAAGCGAGCAGTACTTC; cdr3_aa: CASSAHTGKYVSEQYF
j_call: TRBJ1-4; v_call: TRBV28; clone_size: once; d_call: -; cdr3_nt: TGTGCCAGCAGCCCCTCCCTTGGGAAGGGAAATGAAAAACTGTTTTTT; cdr3_aa: CASSPSLGKGNEKLFF
j_call: TRBJ1-1; v_call: TRBV6-5; clone_size: few; d_call: -; cdr3_nt: TGTGCCAGCAGTCTACACGACGGAAACACTGAAGCTTTCTTT; cdr3_aa: CASSLHDGNTEAFF
j_call: TRBJ1-6; v_call: TRBV7-2; clone_size: -; d_call: TRBD1; cdr3_nt: TGTGCCAGCAGCCCCTTAGACAGGGTCGATAATTCACCCCTCCACTTT; cdr3_aa: CASSPLDRVDNSPLHF
j_call: TRBJ1-1; v_call: TRBV5-1; clone_size: -; d_call: TRBD1; cdr3_nt: TGCGCCAGCAGCTTGGAAGCGGGGGACAGGGGGTTCGCTTTCTTT; cdr3_aa: CASSLEAGDRGFAFF
j_call: TRBJ2-3; v_call: TRBV5-1; clone_size: few; d_call: -; cdr3_nt: TGCGCCAGCAGCCCCAGTTCAGATACGCAGTATTTT; cdr3_aa: CASSPSSDTQYF
j_call: TRBJ2-5; v_call: TRBV5-1; clone_size: -; d_call: -; cdr3_nt: TGCGCCAGCAGCTTTCGGCAGGCCCAAGAGACCCAGTACTTC; cdr3_aa: CASSFRQAQETQYF
j_call: TRBJ2-7; v_call: TRBV18; clone_size: few; d_call: TRBD1; cdr3_nt: TGTGCCAGCTCACCGGGACAGGGGGCCTACGAGCAGTACTTC; cdr3_aa: CASSPGQGAYEQYF
j_call: TRBJ2-5; v_call: TRBV5-1; clone_size: -; d_call: TRBD1; cdr3_nt: TGCGCCAGCAGCCCCACAGGGGGCTGGGAGACCCAGTACTTC; cdr3_aa: CASSPTGGWETQYF
j_call: TRBJ1-6; v_call: TRBV19; clone_size: -; d_call: TRBD1; cdr3_nt: TGTGCCAGTAGTGGGAAATTCGGGACAGTCCCTGGAGCCCTCCACTTT; cdr3_aa: CASSGKFGTVPGALHF
j_call: TRBJ2-5; v_call: TRBV18; clone_size: -; d_call: TRBD1; cdr3_nt: TGTGCCAGCTCACCCTTGACAGGGGGCGCGGGGACCCAGTACTTC; cdr3_aa: CASSPLTGGAGTQYF
j_call: TRBJ1-6; v_call: TRBV2; clone_size: -; d_call: -; cdr3_nt: TGTGCCAGTTTAGACCCACGGACTTCACCCCTCCACTTT; cdr3_aa: CASLDPRTSPLHF
j_call: TRBJ2-5; v_call: TRBV19; clone_size: -; d_call: TRBD1; cdr3_nt: TGTGCCAGTAGTCCCCGCCGCCCGGACAGGAGTTTTCTTGGCCAAGAGACCCAGTACTTC; cdr3_aa: CASSPRRPDRSFLGQETQYF
j_call: TRBJ2-7; v_call: TRBV5-1; clone_size: -; d_call: -; cdr3_nt: TGCGCCAGCAGCTTTTCGGGGGACTCCTACGAGCAGTACTTC; cdr3_aa: CASSFSGDSYEQYF
j_call: TRBJ2-5; v_call: TRBV6-1; clone_size: -; d_call: -; cdr3_nt: TGTGCCAGCAGTGCTCCCACCCAGGGACTCTGGGGGGAGACCCAGTACTTC; cdr3_aa: CASSAPTQGLWGETQYF
j_call: TRBJ1-1; v_call: TRBV7-9; clone_size: few; d_call: -; cdr3_nt: TGTGCCAGCAGCTTTTATGACAGTGAAGCTTTCTTT; cdr3_aa: CASSFYDSEAFF
j_call: TRBJ2-3; v_call: TRBV27; clone_size: -; d_call: TRBD1; cdr3_nt: TGTGCCAGCAGACCCCGACAGGGCGTCCCAGATACGCAGTATTTT; cdr3_aa: CASRPRQGVPDTQYF
j_call: TRBJ2-1; v_call: TRBV25-1; clone_size: -; d_call: TRBD2; cdr3_nt: TGTGCCAGCAGTGCGCCGGGACTAGTCCTCAATGAGCAGTTCTTC; cdr3_aa: CASSAPGLVLNEQFF
j_call: TRBJ2-2; v_call: TRBV5-6; clone_size: -; d_call: -; cdr3_nt: TGTGCCAGCAGCTCAGGGGAGTTGGGGTCCGGGGAGCTGTTTTTT; cdr3_aa: CASSSGELGSGELFF
j_call: TRBJ2-3; v_call: TRBV5-1; clone_size: -; d_call: TRBD2; cdr3_nt: TGCGCCAGCAGCTCCAGGACTAGCGGGAGCACAGATACGCAGTATTTT; cdr3_aa: CASSSRTSGSTDTQYF
j_call: TRBJ2-4; v_call: TRBV5-1; clone_size: -; d_call: -; cdr3_nt: TGCGCCAGCAGCCCGACGGGCAGCCGACAAAACATTCAGTACTTC; cdr3_aa: CASSPTGSRQNIQYF
j_call: TRBJ2-7; v_call: TRBV18; clone_size: -; d_call: TRBD1; cdr3_nt: TGTGCCAGCTCACCACCGGGACAGGGGGCAAACTACGAGCAGTACTTC; cdr3_aa: CASSPPGQGANYEQYF
j_call: TRBJ1-2; v_call: TRBV7-2; clone_size: -; d_call: TRBD1; cdr3_nt: TGTGCCAGCAGCTTAGCGCCCGGGACAGGGAACTATGGCTACACCTTC; cdr3_aa: CASSLAPGTGNYGYTF
j_call: TRBJ2-1; v_call: TRBV9; clone_size: few; d_call: -; cdr3_nt: TGTGCCAGCAGCGTAAGCGTAGGGGGTGAGCAGTTCTTC; cdr3_aa: CASSVSVGGEQFF
j_call: TRBJ2-1; v_call: TRBV11-2; clone_size: -; d_call: TRBD1; cdr3_nt: TGTGCCAGCACCCGACAGGGCAATGACAATGAGCAGTTCTTC; cdr3_aa: CASTRQGNDNEQFF
j_call: TRBJ2-7; v_call: TRBV18; clone_size: -; d_call: TRBD2; cdr3_nt: TGTGCCAGCTCATCTGGACTAGCGGCCTCCTACGAGCAGTACTTC; cdr3_aa: CASSSGLAASYEQYF
j_call: TRBJ2-5; v_call: TRBV5-1; clone_size: -; d_call: -; cdr3_nt: TGCGCCAGCAGCCTCCGGGACATCGGCCTTCCCCAGTACTTC; cdr3_aa: CASSLRDIGLPQYF
j_call: TRBJ2-7; v_call: TRBV7-2; clone_size: -; d_call: -; cdr3_nt: TGTGCCAGCAGCTTGGGCCGGACCTACGAGCAGTACTTC; cdr3_aa: CASSLGRTYEQYF
j_call: TRBJ2-2; v_call: TRBV5-1; clone_size: -; d_call: -; cdr3_nt: TGCGCCAGCCGAGAGACGGGAAACACCGGGGAGCTGTTTTTT; cdr3_aa: CASRETGNTGELFF
j_call: TRBJ2-5; v_call: TRBV6-5; clone_size: -; d_call: -; cdr3_nt: TGTGCCAGCAGTTACACGCAGGCACCTGGGGAGACCCAGTACTTC; cdr3_aa: CASSYTQAPGETQYF
j_call: TRBJ1-1; v_call: TRBV30; clone_size: few; d_call: -; cdr3_nt: TGTGCCTGGAGTGTACGGGGAGTTTTGCATACTGAAGCTTTCTTT; cdr3_aa: CAWSVRGVLHTEAFF